This T cell receptor (beta chain) was captured by sequencing in a study of memory CD4+ T cells and cytomegalovirus serostatus. In the study overall: This sample comes from healthy Belgian adults, fewer than ten CMV seropositive, approximately 25 seronegative.

Single viable CD3+CD4+CD8-CD45RO+ cells were sorted as the memory CD4+ T cells. Positive selection with CD4 microbeads enriched total CD4+ T cells. V was pared by 3 bases and J by 3 bases, with 5 bases of the junction left unmatched. Germline CDR1 reads SGHAT; CDR2 reads FQNNGV. CDR3 length: 14 amino acids. Profiling relied on immunoSEQ multiplex PCR, and the TCRdb table lists in-frame clones only, not all of them. Of around 50,000 clones in the sample, about three quarters were seen once. Sequencing was performed on memory CD4+ T cells from blood. The TCR was taken from an adult in good health and CMV-seronegative. The chain employs TRBV11-2 and TRBJ2-7; 7 bases fit TRBD1. CDR3 amino acids: CASSFNRGNYEQYF. The CDR3 coding sequence is TGTGCCAGCAGCTTCAACAGGGGTAACTACGAGCAGTACTTC. Drawing the rest from reference TRBV11-2 and TRBJ2-7, the complete variable domain is EAGVAQSPRYKIIEKRQSVAFWCNPISGHATLYWYQQILGQGPKLLIQFQNNGVVDDSQLPKDRFSAERLKGVDSTLKIQPAKLEDSAVYLCASSFNRGNYEQYFGPGTRLTVT.